Listed below are T cell receptor beta chains from one sample, sequenced in a study of blood T cell repertoires in COVID-19. Clones were read by immunoSEQ multiplex PCR, and TCRdb kept only the in-frame ones, dropping some. The sample includes 250,000 or so clones, roughly nine tenths of them seen just once. The sample taken for sequencing was peripheral blood. The receptor source for this set is a man aged 40-50 years with active or convalescent COVID-19. Both conserved end residues are part of each CDR3. Expanded clones get a size class; other rows say once, few or many, or leave the size out.

J: TRBJ2-7; size: few; V: TRBV14; length: 14; CDR3: CASSQVGVSDEQYF
J: TRBJ1-2; size: .; V: TRBV28; length: 17; CDR3: CASSPIRPDRAPYGYTF
J: TRBJ2-7; size: .; V: TRBV9; length: 15; CDR3: CASSVDVAAVYEQYF
J: TRBJ1-2; size: .; V: TRBV4-2; length: 14; CDR3: CASSQDRTQAGYTF
J: TRBJ2-5; size: .; V: TRBV19; length: 14; CDR3: CASSMGGGVETQYF
J: TRBJ1-1; size: .; V: TRBV4-2; length: 15; CDR3: CASSQVTGRGTEAFF
J: TRBJ2-1; size: .; V: TRBV10-3; length: 15; CDR3: CAISEGAGSYNEQFF
J: TRBJ2-3; size: once; V: TRBV2; length: 15; CDR3: CASSVNTGRADTQYF
J: TRBJ2-3; size: once; V: TRBV24-1; length: 14; CDR3: CATSDLGQEDTQYF
J: TRBJ2-2; size: .; V: TRBV6-2/TRBV6-3; length: 15; CDR3: CASSYLASGTGELFF
J: TRBJ1-5; size: few; V: TRBV5-1; length: 15; CDR3: CASSQTGMSNQPQHF
J: TRBJ2-5; size: .; V: TRBV30; length: 13; CDR3: CAWSVGGGETQYF
J: TRBJ2-7; size: .; V: TRBV3-1/TRBV3-2; length: 14; CDR3: CASTPLGQGGEQYF
J: TRBJ1-3; size: .; V: TRBV7-9; length: 16; CDR3: CASSLALGGSGNTIYF
J: TRBJ1-4; size: .; V: TRBV28; length: 15; CDR3: CASRPGGQGNEKLFF
J: TRBJ1-2; size: .; V: TRBV18; length: 15; CDR3: CASSPRQGTESGYTF
J: TRBJ1-1; size: .; V: TRBV5-1; length: 13; CDR3: CASSLGEGTEAFF
J: TRBJ2-7; size: .; V: TRBV11-2; length: 13; CDR3: CASSLQQTYEQYF
J: TRBJ2-3; size: .; V: TRBV7-6; length: 17; CDR3: CASSLAGGASGTDTQYF
J: TRBJ1-1; size: .; V: TRBV9; length: 13; CDR3: CASSVGRGTEAFF
J: TRBJ2-3; size: .; V: TRBV6-4; length: 14; CDR3: CASPYRPRSDTQYF
J: TRBJ2-1; size: few; V: TRBV6-4; length: 14; CDR3: CASSRGGSYNEQFF
J: TRBJ2-3; size: .; V: TRBV10-1; length: 16; CDR3: CASSESGTDLTDTQYF
J: TRBJ2-5; size: .; V: TRBV6-1; length: 16; CDR3: CASSEGLAGGKETQYF
J: TRBJ1-4; size: few; V: TRBV4-1; length: 16; CDR3: CASSQDEGASNEKLFF
J: TRBJ1-2; size: .; V: TRBV6-2/TRBV6-3; length: 16; CDR3: CASSYFGHPTNYGYTF
J: TRBJ1-6; size: .; V: TRBV2; length: 15; CDR3: CASRAQGAGEGALHF
J: TRBJ2-3; size: .; V: TRBV5-1; length: 16; CDR3: CASSEQGAMGPDTQYF